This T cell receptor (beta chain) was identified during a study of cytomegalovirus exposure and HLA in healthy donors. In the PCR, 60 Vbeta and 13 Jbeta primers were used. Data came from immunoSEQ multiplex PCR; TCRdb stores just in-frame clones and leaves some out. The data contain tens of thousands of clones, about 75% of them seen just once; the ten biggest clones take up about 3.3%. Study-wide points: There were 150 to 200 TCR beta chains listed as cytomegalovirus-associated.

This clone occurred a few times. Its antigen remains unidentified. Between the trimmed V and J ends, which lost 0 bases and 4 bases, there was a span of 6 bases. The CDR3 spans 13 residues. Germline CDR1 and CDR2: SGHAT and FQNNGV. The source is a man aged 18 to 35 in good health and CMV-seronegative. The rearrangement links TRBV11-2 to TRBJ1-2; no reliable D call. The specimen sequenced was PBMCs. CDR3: CASSLERSYGYTF. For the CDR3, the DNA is TGTGCCAGCAGCTTAGAACGGAGCTATGGCTACACCTTC.